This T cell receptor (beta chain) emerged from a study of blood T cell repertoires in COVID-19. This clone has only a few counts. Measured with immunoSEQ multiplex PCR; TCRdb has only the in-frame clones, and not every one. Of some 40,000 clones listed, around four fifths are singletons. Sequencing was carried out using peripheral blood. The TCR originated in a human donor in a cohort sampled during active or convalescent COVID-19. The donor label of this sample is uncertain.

The CDR3 DNA reads as TGTGCCAGCAGTTTGGGACTAGCGGGAGACCCCTACGAGCAGTACTTC. Amino acid sequence: CASSLGLAGDPYEQYF. V usage is TRBV7-9 and J usage is TRBJ2-7, with 14 bases aligning to TRBD2. V lost 6 bases to trimming and J lost 2 bases; unmatched junction nucleotides: 6. Per germline, CDR1 SEHNR and CDR2 FQNEAQ (reference sequence). This CDR3 comprises 16 residues.